Listed below are T cell receptor beta chains from one sample, sequenced in a study of blood T cells in healthy people across ages. Each CDR3 protein is one row after TCRdb ran MiXCR on the 5' RACE reads. Of 750,000 to 950,000 distinct CDR3 sequences in the sample, roughly 24% were seen once. A further study also used this sample, focusing on T cells of mothers and their children.

The material sequenced was blood. The receptors derive from a boy aged 5 to 17 in good health. Both conserved end residues are part of each CDR3. D genes are given only for firm matches. A clone size is listed for some rows: how often the clone was seen (once, few, many), or a class if it is expanded.

cdr3_nt	cdr3_aa	clone_size	cdr3_length	v_call	j_call	d_call
TGTGCCAGCAGCCCGACACGACTAGCGGGATCCTACAATGAGCAGTTCTTC	CASSPTRLAGSYNEQFF	NA	17	TRBV7-9	TRBJ2-1	TRBD2
TGTGCCAGCAGCAGAGGGATCTGGACAGGGGGCAACGAGATCTCTGGGGCCAACGTCCTGACTTTC	CASSRGIWTGGNEISGANVLTF	NA	22	TRBV21-1	TRBJ2-6	NA
TGTGCCATCAGTGGCTACACCTCCTACGAGCAGTACTTC	CAISGYTSYEQYF	NA	13	TRBV10-3	TRBJ2-7	NA
TGTGCCAGCAGTGAGGAGGACAGGGAGTACACTGAAGCTTTCTTT	CASSEEDREYTEAFF	NA	15	TRBV2	TRBJ1-1	TRBD1
TGTGCCAGCAGTTTCTCCGCGACAGGGACCCAGTACTTC	CASSFSATGTQYF	many	13	TRBV27	TRBJ2-5	NA
TGTGCCAGCAGCCGCGACAGGGACCCAGATACGCAGTATTTT	CASSRDRDPDTQYF	NA	14	TRBV2	TRBJ2-3	TRBD1
TGTGCCAGCAGCATAACCGGGACAGGGGCCTACGAGCAGTACTTC	CASSITGTGAYEQYF	few	15	TRBV6-5	TRBJ2-7	TRBD1
TGCAGCGTCTCTGACAGGGACGATGAGCAGTTCTTC	CSVSDRDDEQFF	few	12	TRBV29-1	TRBJ2-1	TRBD1
TGTGCCAGCAGTGGACAGGGGGGGAACGAGCAGTACTTC	CASSGQGGNEQYF	few	13	TRBV2	TRBJ2-7	TRBD1
TGTGCCAGCAGCCACCAGAGGGGGGCGGGGGACATTCAGTACTTC	CASSHQRGAGDIQYF	NA	15	TRBV9	TRBJ2-4	NA
TGTGCCAGCAGTTTAATTCTAGCTAACTATGGCTACACCTTC	CASSLILANYGYTF	NA	14	TRBV12-3/TRBV12-4	TRBJ1-2	NA
TGTGCCAGCAGCTTATATCTCCTTGGACAGCTGAGATATCGGGGTATGAACACTGAAGCTTTCTTT	CASSLYLLGQLRYRGMNTEAFF	few	22	TRBV13	TRBJ1-1	NA
TGTGCCAGCAGCTCCATTAGCGGGGGGGGCAATGAGCAGTTCTTC	CASSSISGGGNEQFF	NA	15	TRBV7-3	TRBJ2-1	TRBD2
TGTGCCAGCAGCCTTACAATCAATGAGCAGTTCTTC	CASSLTINEQFF	NA	12	TRBV14	TRBJ2-1	NA
TGTGCCAGCAGCCTACTCGACCTCTACGAGCAGTACTTC	CASSLLDLYEQYF	NA	13	TRBV12-3/TRBV12-4	TRBJ2-7	NA
TGTGCCAGCAGCGAAGAAGCGGACACTGAAGCTTTCTTT	CASSEEADTEAFF	few	13	TRBV6-1	TRBJ1-1	NA
TGTGCCAGCAGGGGCCTGGCAGGGTGGGCTGAAGCTTTCTTT	CASRGLAGWAEAFF	few	14	TRBV12-3/TRBV12-4	TRBJ1-1	NA
TGTGCCGCCGGCAGAGCGGGGAGTCAAGAGACCCAGTACTTC	CAAGRAGSQETQYF	NA	14	TRBV2	TRBJ2-5	TRBD2
TGTGCCAGCAGTTTACAGCCGGACGAGACCCAGTACTTC	CASSLQPDETQYF	NA	13	TRBV12-3/TRBV12-4	TRBJ2-5	NA
TGCGCCAGCAGCTTTAGCGGGGGGTCGGAGACCCAGTACTTC	CASSFSGGSETQYF	many	14	TRBV5-1	TRBJ2-5	TRBD2
TGTGCCAGCAGCCCGGGGGATGGTGGCGCAGATACACAGTATTTT	CASSPGDGGADTQYF	few	15	TRBV9	TRBJ2-3	NA
TGCAGCGTCAGGGTCACGGGGAACACTGAAGCTTTCTTT	CSVRVTGNTEAFF	few	13	TRBV29-1	TRBJ1-1	NA
TGCGCCAGCACCATCCCGGCGGGGAATGAGCAGTTCTTC	CASTIPAGNEQFF	few	13	TRBV5-1	TRBJ2-1	NA
TGTGCCAGCAGTCCCTCAGCGGGTTGGGCGGGGAATGAGCAGTTCTTC	CASSPSAGWAGNEQFF	NA	16	TRBV12-3/TRBV12-4	TRBJ2-1	NA
TGTGCCAGCAGAAGCGGTGCCCTCTACACAGATACGCAGTATTTT	CASRSGALYTDTQYF	many	15	TRBV2	TRBJ2-3	NA
TGCGTCACATCCCCGGGGACAGGGACTTATGGCTACACCTTC	CVTSPGTGTYGYTF	NA	14	TRBV5-1	TRBJ1-2	TRBD1
TGTGCCAGCAAGGACAAAGTTTTGGGGGACATTCAGTACTTC	CASKDKVLGDIQYF	few	14	TRBV2	TRBJ2-4	NA